One and the same sample provided the 26 T cell receptor beta chains below, sequenced in a study of CD8+CD57+ T cells in acquired aplastic anemia. TCR beta VDJ and CDR3 were profiled, and genomic DNA was the template. TCRdb re-called the reads through MiXCR, storing one row per CDR3 protein. The data hold roughly 61,000 distinct CDR3 sequences, with less than 65% observed a single time. The sequenced material came from sorted CD4+, CD8+, or CD8+CD57+ T cells (not recorded which) from PBMCs. These receptors were collected from a human donor in good health, serving as a control.

The chain has TRBV11-3 and TRBJ2-5; 9 bases agree with TRBD2. With V trimmed by 2 bases and J by 1 base, 5 bases remained unmatched. The CDR3 sequence is 16 residues long. CDR1 SGHNT and CDR2 YENEEA come from the germline V gene. For the CDR3, the DNA is TGTGCCAGCAGCTTAACGGCTAGCGGGATCCAAGAGACCCAGTACTTC. This codes for CASSLTASGIQETQYF. The variable domain in full, completed from reference TRBV11-3 and TRBJ2-5, reads EAGVVQSPRYKIIEKKQPVAFWCNPISGHNTLYWYLQNLGQGPELLIRYENEEAVDDSQLPKDRFSAERLKGVDSTLKIQPAELGDSAVYLCASSLTASGIQETQYFGPGTRLLVL.

In this sample, this clonotype turned up many times. The chain is built from TRBV3-1 and TRBJ2-1, with TRBD2 as a possible D gene (6 bases). Germline CDR1 LGHDT, CDR2 YNNKEL (reference sequence). The germline V and J ends were trimmed by 6 bases and 5 bases, with 23 bases remaining between them. This CDR3 is 17 amino acids long. The CDR3 sequence is CASSPVLVRDVDNEQFF. The CDR3, as DNA: TGTGCCAGCAGTCCCGTTCTTGTGCGGGATGTCGACAATGAGCAGTTCTTC.

This clonotype was detected many times. V and J are TRBV6-1 and TRBJ2-5; 7 nucleotides align to TRBD2. J was trimmed by 5 bases and V by 6 bases; bases with no gene match: 12. Per germline, CDR1 MNHNS and CDR2 SASEGT. The CDR3 has 15 amino acids. CDR3 nucleotides: TGTGCCAGCAGCCACGGGGGGAGGGTGGGGGAGACCCAGTACTTC. Protein: CASSHGGRVGETQYF.

V usage is TRBV10-3 and J usage is TRBJ1-4; no reliable D call. CDR1 and CDR2 from the germline V gene are ENHRY and SYGVKD. V lost 10 bases and J 5 bases, leaving 20 bases between the germline ends. This CDR3 spans 15 amino acids. CDR3: CATLYVRGPNEKLFF. CDR3 in DNA: TGTGCCACCCTTTACGTCCGAGGGCCGAATGAAAAACTGTTTTTT.

Note on this clonotype: A much larger clonotype is one base distant, so this may be a read error. This chain joins TRBV6-1 and TRBJ2-5; D gene unclear. Germline V gene sequence: CDR1 MNHNS, CDR2 SASEGT. This CDR3 has 15 residues. The chain's CDR3 is CASSAPIGYGEAQHF. Here the CDR3 DNA reads TGTGCCAGCAGTGCCCCCATCGGGTATGGAGAGGCCCAGCACTTC.

This clonotype was seen at least ten times. The chain is built from TRBV6-5 and TRBJ2-5, with D unresolved. This CDR3 region has 13 residues. V was pared by 0 bases and J by 5 bases, with 7 bases between. Germline values: CDR1 MNHEY, CDR2 SVGAGI. The CDR3 region is CASSYSGPETQYF. The CDR3 nucleotides read TGTGCCAGCAGTTACTCGGGTCCCGAGACCCAGTACTTC.

This clonotype was observed many times. The J gene is TRBJ2-3, the V gene TRBV27; tentatively, D is TRBD1 or TRBD2 (5 bases each). V dropped 6 bases and J dropped 1 base, with 11 bases sitting between them. Per germline, CDR1 MNHEY and CDR2 SMNVEV (reference sequence). This CDR3 is 14 amino acids long. CDR3 DNA: TGTGCCAGCAGCATGGGGGTGGGCACAGATACGCAGTATTTT. Amino acid sequence: CASSMGVGTDTQYF.

This clonotype was recorded many times. The chain recombines TRBV3-1 with TRBJ2-7; D call uncertain. This CDR3 is 17 amino acids long. Germline-derived CDR1 and CDR2 are LGHDT and YNNKEL (reference sequence). With 0 bases removed from V and 5 bases from J, the gap between germline ends came to 20 bases. Here the CDR3 reads CASSQDLVPQISHEQYF. CDR3 sequence (DNA): TGTGCCAGCAGCCAAGATCTGGTCCCGCAGATATCGCACGAGCAGTACTTC.

To note about this clonotype: A much larger clone lies one base from this, so it may be a read error. The chain links TRBV15 to TRBJ2-7; 11 bases match TRBD1. The trim removed 3 bases at V and 0 bases at J, leaving 1 base unmatched. Germline CDR1 and CDR2: LNHNV and YYDKDF (reference sequence). The CDR3 is 15 amino acids. The CDR3 coding sequence is TGTGCCACCAGCAGTGGGACAGGGGGCTCCTACGAGCAGTACTTC. This encodes CATSSGTGGSYEQYF.

This clonotype was counted at least ten times. This chain connects TRBV12-3 or TRBV12-4 to TRBJ2-1; TRBD1 agrees at 12 bases. The CDR3 contains 19 residues. V was pared by 6 bases and J by 4 bases, with 16 bases of the junction left unmatched. CDR3 DNA sequence: TGTGCCAGCAGCACCCTTCCGGGACAGGGGGCTCGGGGGTACAATGAGCAGTTCTTC. The encoded protein is CASSTLPGQGARGYNEQFF.

The chain is built from TRBV2 and TRBJ2-7; TRBD2 aligns across 9 bases. The CDR3 is made up of 13 amino acids. The V gene end was trimmed by 9 bases and the J gene end by 7 bases; junction bases not matched to a gene: 10. From germline, CDR1 is SNHLY and CDR2 FYNNEI. In DNA, the CDR3 is TGTGCCAGAAGGGACAGCGGGAGGCGTGAGCAGTACTTC. It is translated as CARRDSGRREQYF.

V usage is TRBV2 and J usage is TRBJ1-2, with D perhaps TRBD1 (5 bases). The germline V and J ends were trimmed by 6 bases and 2 bases, with 13 bases remaining between them. There are 14 residues in the CDR3. The germline gives CDR1 SNHLY, CDR2 FYNNEI. CDR3 DNA: TGTGCCAGCAGCTTAGCGTCAGGGAACTATGGCTACACCTTC. Encoded protein: CASSLASGNYGYTF.

The rearrangement uses TRBV20-1 and TRBJ2-3, with D unresolved. Germline V gives CDR1 DFQATT, CDR2 SNEGSKA (reference sequence). The CDR3 covers 15 residues. Trimming left V 5 bases short and J 2 bases short, with 17 bases between. The CDR3 here is CSASPWPELTDTQYF. As DNA, the CDR3 is TGCAGTGCTTCCCCGTGGCCGGAGCTCACAGATACGCAGTATTTT.

This chain connects TRBV7-9 to TRBJ2-5, with 7 bases fitting TRBD1. CDR3 size: 14 residues. Germline values: CDR1 SEHNR, CDR2 FQNEAQ (reference sequence). The V and J ends lost 6 bases and 6 bases, in that order; junction bases with no gene match: 10. The CDR3 DNA reads TGTGCCAGCAGACCTACAGGGGATATACAGACCCAGTACTTC. It encodes CASRPTGDIQTQYF.

There are a few counts of this clonotype. The chain couples TRBV28 to TRBJ2-6; 9 nucleotides line up with TRBD1. The CDR3 loop spans 17 amino acids. V lost 3 bases and J lost 0; bases outside the gene matches: 3. The V gene's germline CDR1 is MDHEN and CDR2 SYDVKM. CDR3 nucleotide sequence: TGTGCCAGCAGTTTGGACAGGGGATCCTCTGGGGCCAACGTCCTGACTTTC. Translated, it gives CASSLDRGSSGANVLTF. The full variable domain, in which reference TRBV28 and TRBJ2-6 provide the parts outside the CDR3, is DVKVTQSSRYLVKRTGEKVFLECVQDMDHENMFWYRQDPGLGLRLIYFSYDVKMKEKGDIPEGYSVSREKKERFSLILESASTNQTSMYLCASSLDRGSSGANVLTFGAGSRLTVL.

The chain has TRBV9 and TRBJ2-1, with 10 bases matching TRBD1. From germline, CDR1 is SGDLS and CDR2 YYNGEE. V lost 3 bases to trimming and J lost 8 bases; unmatched junction nucleotides: 8. The CDR3 sequence is 15 residues long. The CDR3 nucleotides read TGTGCCAGCAGCGCGGGGACAGGGGTCTCGGATGAGCAGTTCTTC. It specifies CASSAGTGVSDEQFF.

Ten or more counts support this clonotype. A junction boundary mismatches the germline segment, possibly from a read error. V and J are TRBV3-1 and TRBJ1-4, with 8 nucleotides matching TRBD1. The germline gives CDR1 LGHDT, CDR2 YNNKEL (reference sequence). This CDR3 comprises 11 residues. CDR3 region: CASSRQGTEVF. In DNA, the CDR3 is TGTGCCAGCAGCCGACAGGGGACAGAGGTTTTT.

Worth noting for this clonotype: Just one base apart from a much larger clone, this may be a read error. The chain couples TRBV3-1 to TRBJ1-1; TRBD1 aligns across 8 bases. The CDR3 is 14 residues long. CDR1 LGHDT and CDR2 YNNKEL come from the germline V gene (reference sequence). The CDR3 coding sequence is TGTCCCAGCAGCCAACAGGGGGGGTACACTGAAGCTTTCTTT. It translates to CPSSQQGGYTEAFF. Full variable domain (remainder filled in from reference TRBV3-1 and TRBJ1-1): DTAVSQTPKYLVTQMGNDKSIKCEQNLGHDTMYWYKQDSKKFLKIMFSYNNKELIINETVPNRFSPKSPDKAHLNLHINSLELGDSAVYFCPSSQQGGYTEAFFGQGTRLTVV.

V and J are TRBV19 and TRBJ2-1; 11 bases fit TRBD1. This CDR3 has 17 residues. The V and J ends lost 5 bases and 1 base, in that order; junction bases with no gene match: 7. Germline lookup yields CDR1 LNHDA and CDR2 SQIVND (reference sequence). The CDR3 DNA sequence: TGTGCCAGTAGTCCGGGACAGGGGGTAGGGTCCTACAATGAGCAGTTCTTC. It yields the protein CASSPGQGVGSYNEQFF.

V gene TRBV10-1 combines with J gene TRBJ2-1; TRBD2 aligns across 8 bases. CDR1 is WNHNN and CDR2 is SYGVQD in the germline V gene (reference sequence). Trimming removed 6 bases from V and 0 bases from J; junction bases left unmatched: 7. CDR3 length equals 16 residues. DNA of the CDR3: TGCGCCAGCAGCACACTAGCGGATAGCTCCTACAATGAGCAGTTCTTC. It yields the protein CASSTLADSSYNEQFF.

V gene TRBV29-1 combines with J gene TRBJ2-7, with TRBD1 identical over 9 bases. Trimming cost V 7 bases and J 2 bases; bases outside gene matches: 6. The CDR3 contains 13 residues. The germline CDR1 and CDR2 sequences are SQVTM and ANQGSEA. DNA of the CDR3: TGCAGCGCAGGGTGGGACAGGGCCTACGAGCAGTACTTC. Its translation is CSAGWDRAYEQYF.

V is TRBV29-1 and J is TRBJ1-2; no clear D gene. The V end lost 4 bases, the J end lost 0 bases, and 9 bases lay between the germline ends. Germline loops: CDR1 SQVTM, CDR2 ANQGSEA. The CDR3 extends over 13 amino acids. CDR3 in amino acids: CSVGGSSNYGYTF. The CDR3 nucleotides read TGCAGCGTTGGTGGCAGTTCTAACTATGGCTACACCTTC.

V and J are TRBV7-6 and TRBJ2-3, with D perhaps matching TRBD2 (5 bases). V dropped 5 bases and J dropped 6 bases, with 12 bases sitting between them. Germline V CDR1 and CDR2: SGHVS, FNYEAQ. The CDR3 covers 13 residues. The chain's CDR3 is CASSRELGDTQYF. The CDR3 DNA follows: TGTGCCAGCAGCCGGGAATTAGGGGATACGCAGTATTTT.

This clonotype was seen many times. The rearrangement links TRBV7-2 to TRBJ2-1; D gene uncertain. The germline V gene has CDR1 SGHTA and CDR2 FQGNSA. V shed 3 bases and J shed 7 bases, with 13 bases lying between them. This CDR3 region has 14 residues. This CDR3 reads CASSFPTVGNEQFF. In DNA form, the CDR3 reads TGTGCCAGCAGCTTCCCCACTGTGGGGAATGAGCAGTTCTTC.

By its share, this clonotype is medium-sized (0.01 to 0.1%). This rearrangement joins TRBV2 to TRBJ2-2; TRBD2 matches 13 bases. The germline gives CDR1 SNHLY, CDR2 FYNNEI. The CDR3 extends over 16 amino acids. The J segment lost 4 bases and the V segment lost 6 bases, leaving 5 bases of the junction unmatched. The chain's CDR3 is CASRRTSGSLTGELFF. The CDR3 DNA reads TGTGCCAGCAGGCGGACTAGCGGGAGTCTCACCGGGGAGCTGTTTTTT.

The J gene is TRBJ1-6, the V gene TRBV15, with a tentative D call TRBD1 (6 bases). The germline V gene has CDR1 LNHNV and CDR2 YYDKDF (reference sequence). The CDR3 length is 17 residues. V lost 0 bases and J lost 7, with 16 bases in between. CDR3 residues: CATSRDTRGVNNSPLHF. CDR3 coding DNA: TGTGCCACCAGCAGAGATACAAGGGGGGTCAACAATTCACCCCTCCACTTT.